The 8 T cell receptor beta chains below all came from one sample that was sequenced in a study of shared clonotypes between healthy human individuals. Profiled with immunoSEQ multiplex PCR; TCRdb holds only in-frame clones, not every one. This table holds 850,000 to 1,200,000 clones, about 75% found once. The sample was memory CD4+ T cells sorted from blood. Specified subset: CD45RA-negative fraction. Receptors originate from a man between 18 and 35 years old in good health.

The rearrangement uses TRBV2 and TRBJ2-1; 7 bases are a match to TRBD1. The CDR3 has 14 residues. The trim removed 4 bases at V and 5 bases at J, leaving 5 bases unmatched. Looked up from germline, CDR1 is SNHLY and CDR2 is FYNNEI. CDR3 protein: CASSVVGQHNEQFF. For the CDR3, the DNA is TGTGCCAGCAGTGTTGTGGGACAGCACAATGAGCAGTTCTTC.

This chain connects TRBV6-1 to TRBJ2-2; D gene uncertain. The V gene's germline CDR1 is MNHNS and CDR2 SASEGT. V lost 2 bases and J 5 bases, leaving 12 bases between the germline ends. This CDR3 is 15 amino acids long. As DNA, the CDR3 is TGTGCCAGCAGTGAACCCGGGTGGCGTACCGGGGAGCTGTTTTTT. This encodes CASSEPGWRTGELFF.

The chain has TRBV5-1 and TRBJ1-5; no clear D. Germline lookup yields CDR1 SGHRS and CDR2 YFSETQ. This CDR3 contains 13 residues. The CDR3 spells CASGEASNQPQHF. CDR3 nucleotide sequence: TGCGCATCTGGGGAAGCCAGCAATCAGCCCCAGCATTTT.

This rearrangement joins TRBV5-1 to TRBJ2-7; 7 nucleotides agree with TRBD1. There are 12 residues in the CDR3. V trimming: 5 bases; J trimming: 5 bases; junction bases outside the gene matches: 4. Looked up from germline, CDR1 is SGHRS and CDR2 is YFSETQ. CDR3 in DNA: TGCGCCAGCAGTTCAGGGGGTCACGAGCAGTACTTC. Translation gives CASSSGGHEQYF.

The gene calls are TRBV30 and TRBJ2-7; D possibly corresponds to TRBD1 (6 bases). Germline CDR1 GTSNPN, CDR2 SVGIG (reference sequence). The CDR3 consists of 14 residues. V lost 0 bases and J 5 bases, leaving 14 bases between the germline ends. The chain's CDR3 is CAWSVRLDSHEQYF. DNA for the CDR3: TGTGCCTGGAGTGTACGGTTGGACAGTCACGAGCAGTACTTC.

This clone appeared a few times. The V and J genes are TRBV18 and TRBJ1-1, with D unresolved. The CDR3 has 13 residues. Trimming stripped 4 bases from V and 0 bases from J, with 6 bases between. CDR1 and CDR2 (germline): KGHSH, LQKENI. The DNA for the CDR3 is TGTGCCAGCTCACAGGGAGTGAACACTGAAGCTTTCTTT. Residues: CASSQGVNTEAFF.

This clone was detected only once. This chain links TRBV5-1 with TRBJ1-3; possibly TRBD1 for D (6 bases). Germline CDR1 and CDR2: SGHRS and YFSETQ. CDR3 length: 16 amino acids. V shed 2 bases and J shed 0 bases, with 12 bases lying between them. The CDR3 is CASSFGGQVSGNTIYF. The CDR3 DNA reads as TGCGCCAGCAGCTTTGGGGGGCAGGTCTCTGGAAACACCATATATTTT.

Remarks on this clone: At the DNA level, this CDR3 is encoded by other sequences in the same sample as well. The chain employs TRBV7-2 and TRBJ2-7; TRBD2 agrees at 10 bases. Germline CDR1 is SGHTA and CDR2 is FQGNSA. Germline trimming cut 3 bases from V and 4 bases from J; bases unmatched to any gene: 0. This CDR3 comprises 13 residues. The CDR3, as DNA: TGTGCCAGCAGCTTTAGCGGGGGGTACGAGCAGTACTTC. Amino acid sequence: CASSFSGGYEQYF. Using reference TRBV7-2 and TRBJ2-7 for the parts outside the CDR3, the full variable domain is GAGVSQSPSNKVTEKGKDVELRCDPISGHTALYWYRQSLGQGLEFLIYFQGNSAPDKSGLPSDRFSAERTGGSVSTLTIQRTQQEDSAVYLCASSFSGGYEQYFGPGTRLTVT.